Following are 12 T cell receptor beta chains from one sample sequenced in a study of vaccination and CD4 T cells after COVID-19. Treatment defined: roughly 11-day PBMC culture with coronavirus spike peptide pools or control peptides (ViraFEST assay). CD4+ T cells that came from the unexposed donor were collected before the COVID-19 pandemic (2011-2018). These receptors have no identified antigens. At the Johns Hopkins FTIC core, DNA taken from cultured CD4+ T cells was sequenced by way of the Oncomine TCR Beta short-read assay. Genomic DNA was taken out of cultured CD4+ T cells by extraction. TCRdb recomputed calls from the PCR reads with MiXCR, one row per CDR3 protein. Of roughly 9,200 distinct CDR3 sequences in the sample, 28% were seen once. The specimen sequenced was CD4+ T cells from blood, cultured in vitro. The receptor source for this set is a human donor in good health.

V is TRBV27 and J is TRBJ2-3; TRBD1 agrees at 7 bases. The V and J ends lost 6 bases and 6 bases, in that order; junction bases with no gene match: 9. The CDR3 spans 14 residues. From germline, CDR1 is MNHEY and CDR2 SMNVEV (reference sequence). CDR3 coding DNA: TGTGCCAGCAGCCACAGGGGAGTGGGGGATACGCAGTATTTT. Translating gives CASSHRGVGDTQYF.

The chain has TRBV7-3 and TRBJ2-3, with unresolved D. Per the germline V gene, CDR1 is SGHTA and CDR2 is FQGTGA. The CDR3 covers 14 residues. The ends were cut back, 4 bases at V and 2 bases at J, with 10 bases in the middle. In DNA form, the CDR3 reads TGTGCCAGCAGCTCTCAGACTGACACAGATACGCAGTATTTT. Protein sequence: CASSSQTDTDTQYF.

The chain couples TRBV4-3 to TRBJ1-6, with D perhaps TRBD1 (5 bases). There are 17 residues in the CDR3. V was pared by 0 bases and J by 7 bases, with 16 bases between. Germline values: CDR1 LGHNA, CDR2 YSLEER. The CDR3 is CASSQEGEGFQNSPLHF. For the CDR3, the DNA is TGCGCCAGCAGCCAAGAAGGGGAGGGGTTCCAAAATTCACCCCTCCACTTT.

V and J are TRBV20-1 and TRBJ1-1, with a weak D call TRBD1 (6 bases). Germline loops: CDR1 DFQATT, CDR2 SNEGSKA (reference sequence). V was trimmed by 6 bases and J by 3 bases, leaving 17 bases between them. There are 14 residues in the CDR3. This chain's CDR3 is CSAKARGGDTEAFF. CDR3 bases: TGCAGTGCAAAAGCTAGGGGGGGGGACACTGAAGCTTTCTTT.

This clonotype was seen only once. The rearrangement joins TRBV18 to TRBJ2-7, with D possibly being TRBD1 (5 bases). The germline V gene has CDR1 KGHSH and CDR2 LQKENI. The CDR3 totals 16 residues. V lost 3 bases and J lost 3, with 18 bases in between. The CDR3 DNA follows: TGTGCCAGCTCACCGGGGCCGAAGAAGAGGAACTACGAGCAGTACTTC. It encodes CASSPGPKKRNYEQYF.

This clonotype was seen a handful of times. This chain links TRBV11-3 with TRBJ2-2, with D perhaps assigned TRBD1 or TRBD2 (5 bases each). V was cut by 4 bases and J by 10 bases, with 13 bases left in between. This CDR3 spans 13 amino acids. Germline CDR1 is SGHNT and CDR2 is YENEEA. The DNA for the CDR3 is TGTGCCAGCAGCTCGGGGCGGCACCCGGAGCTGTTTTTT. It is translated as CASSSGRHPELFF.

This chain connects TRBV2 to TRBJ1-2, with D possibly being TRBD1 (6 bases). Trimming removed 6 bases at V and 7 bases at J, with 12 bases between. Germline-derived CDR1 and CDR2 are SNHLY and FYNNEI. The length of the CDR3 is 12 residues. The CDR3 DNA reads TGTGCCAGCAGCCTCAGGGGCTCTGGCTACACCTTC. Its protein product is CASSLRGSGYTF.

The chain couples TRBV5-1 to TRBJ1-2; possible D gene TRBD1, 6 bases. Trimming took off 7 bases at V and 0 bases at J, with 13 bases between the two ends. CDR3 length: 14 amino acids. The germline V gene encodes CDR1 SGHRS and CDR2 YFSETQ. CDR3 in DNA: TGCGCCAGCGGACTGGACAGCCCTAACTATGGCTACACCTTC. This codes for CASGLDSPNYGYTF.

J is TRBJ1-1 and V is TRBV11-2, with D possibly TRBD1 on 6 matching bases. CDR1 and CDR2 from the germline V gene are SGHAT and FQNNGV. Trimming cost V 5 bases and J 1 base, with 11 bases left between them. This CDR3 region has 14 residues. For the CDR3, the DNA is TGTGCCAGCAGCCAGGGACACGGGAACACTGAAGCTTTCTTT. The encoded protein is CASSQGHGNTEAFF.

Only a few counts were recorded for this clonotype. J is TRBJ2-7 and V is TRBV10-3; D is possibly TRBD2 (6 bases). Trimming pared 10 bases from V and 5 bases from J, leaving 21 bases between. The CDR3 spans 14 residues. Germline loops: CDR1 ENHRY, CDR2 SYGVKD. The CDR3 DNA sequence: TGTGCCACCCGTACTCTTAGCGGTTGGCACGAGCAGTACTTC. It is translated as CATRTLSGWHEQYF.

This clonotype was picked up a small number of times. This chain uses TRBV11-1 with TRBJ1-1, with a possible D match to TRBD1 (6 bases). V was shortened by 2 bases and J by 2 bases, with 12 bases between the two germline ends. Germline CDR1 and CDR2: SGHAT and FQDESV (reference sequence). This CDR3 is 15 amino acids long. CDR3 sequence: CASSLMPGANTEAFF. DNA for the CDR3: TGTGCCAGCAGCTTAATGCCAGGGGCCAACACTGAAGCTTTCTTT.

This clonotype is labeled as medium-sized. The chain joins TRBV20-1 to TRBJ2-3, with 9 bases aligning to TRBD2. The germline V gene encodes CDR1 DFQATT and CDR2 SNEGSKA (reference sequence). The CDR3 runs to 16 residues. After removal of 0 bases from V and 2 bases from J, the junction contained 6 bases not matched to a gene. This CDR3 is CSARDTTSGPTDTQYF. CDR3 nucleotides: TGCAGTGCTAGAGATACAACTAGCGGGCCCACAGATACGCAGTATTTT.